Each of the 23 T cell receptor beta chains below was sequenced from the same sample in a study of vaccination and CD4 T cells after COVID-19. As for treatment: approximately 9-day PBMC culture with coronavirus spike peptide pools or control peptides (ViraFEST assay). For these receptors, no antigen is known. With the Oncomine TCR Beta short-read assay, DNA from cultured CD4+ T cells was sequenced. TCRdb processed the PCR reads anew with MiXCR; each CDR3 protein has one entry. The table lists some 16,000 distinct CDR3 sequences, about three quarters of them singletons, with about 4.6% in the top ten. Sequenced input: CD4+ T cells from blood, cultured in vitro. These receptors came from a human donor who had recovered from COVID-19.

CDR3 loop: CASSFRLAGGPDTQYF. Here the CDR3 DNA reads TGTGCCAGCAGTTTTCGGCTAGCGGGAGGGCCAGATACGCAGTATTTT. J is TRBJ2-3 and V is TRBV27; TRBD2 matches 12 bases. J gave up 4 bases and V 3 bases, and 5 bases lay outside the gene matches. CDR3 size: 16 residues. CDR1 is MNHEY and CDR2 is SMNVEV in the germline V gene (reference sequence).

This chain uses TRBV19 with TRBJ2-2; 7 positions match TRBD1. The junction had 4 bases not matched to a gene; V was cut back by 7 bases and J by 2 bases. The CDR3 loop spans 14 amino acids. CDR1 and CDR2 from the germline V gene are LNHDA and SQIVND (reference sequence). CDR3 residues: CASTGTVNTGELFF. The DNA for the CDR3 is TGTGCCAGTACCGGGACAGTTAACACCGGGGAGCTGTTTTTT. Together with reference TRBV19 and TRBJ2-2, the CDR3 gives the full variable domain: DGGITQSPKYLFRKEGQNVTLSCEQNLNHDAMYWYRQDPGQGLRLIYYSQIVNDFQKGDIAEGYSVSREKKESFPLTVTSAQKNPTAFYLCASTGTVNTGELFFGEGSRLTVL.

This clonotype occurred a few times. The gene calls are TRBV20-1 and TRBJ2-7, with no clear D. The CDR3 length is 16 residues. From germline, CDR1 is DFQATT and CDR2 SNEGSKA (reference sequence). V lost 0 bases, J lost 2 bases, and 17 bases lay in between. CDR3 DNA sequence: TGCAGTGCTAGAGATTTCCGGTCCTGGATCGCCTACGAGCAGTACTTC. Translated, it gives CSARDFRSWIAYEQYF.

This clonotype turned up a few times. J is TRBJ2-3 and V is TRBV24-1; 10 bases are a match to TRBD2. CDR3 length: 18 residues. The J segment lost 6 bases and the V segment lost 4 bases, leaving 15 bases of the junction unmatched. Germline lookup yields CDR1 KGHDR and CDR2 SFDVKD. The CDR3 protein is CATSEPETSGWFGDTQYF. The CDR3 nucleotides are TGTGCCACCAGTGAACCAGAGACTAGCGGGTGGTTCGGGGATACGCAGTATTTT.

The chain combines TRBV5-6 with TRBJ1-1; D remains unclear. V lost 4 bases and J lost 10, with 23 bases in between. The length of the CDR3 is 15 residues. The germline gives CDR1 SGHDT, CDR2 YYEEEE. The CDR3 loop is CASSLRAAMMSVAFF. The DNA for the CDR3 is TGTGCCAGCAGCCTGCGGGCTGCCATGATGAGTGTAGCTTTCTTT. The whole variable domain, remainder taken from reference TRBV5-6 and TRBJ1-1, is DAGVTQSPTHLIKTRGQQVTLRCSPKSGHDTVSWYQQALGQGPQFIFQYYEEEERQRGNFPDRFSGHQFPNYSSELNVNALLLGDSALYLCASSLRAAMMSVAFFGQGTRLTVV.

The chain has TRBV10-1 and TRBJ1-2; D might be TRBD1 (6 bases). Trimming pared 6 bases from V and 0 bases from J, leaving 14 bases between. Germline assignment: CDR1 WNHNN and CDR2 SYGVQD (reference sequence). CDR3 length equals 15 residues. CDR3 region: CASSPGGTTNYGYTF. CDR3 DNA sequence: TGCGCCAGCAGCCCCGGCGGGACAACTAACTATGGCTACACCTTC.

The chain carries TRBV20-1 and TRBJ1-5; 9 positions match TRBD1. V gave up 4 bases and J gave up 7 bases; unmatched junction bases: 8. Germline values: CDR1 DFQATT, CDR2 SNEGSKA (reference sequence). CDR3 length: 14 residues. This CDR3 reads CSATRDRAGQPQHF. The CDR3 nucleotides read TGCAGTGCTACCCGGGACAGGGCAGGGCAGCCCCAGCATTTT.

This chain joins TRBV6-5 and TRBJ1-2, with TRBD1 matching over 7 bases. V was clipped by 0 bases and J by 8 bases; unmatched bases: 9. Germline CDR1 MNHEY, CDR2 SVGAGI. The CDR3 has 15 amino acids. CDR3 in amino acids: CASSYSGTARDGYTF. The CDR3 DNA is TGTGCCAGCAGTTACTCCGGGACAGCAAGGGACGGCTACACCTTC.

The V and J genes are TRBV28 and TRBJ1-2, with D hard to call. V lost 7 bases, J lost 5 bases, and 20 bases lay in between. The germline gives CDR1 MDHEN, CDR2 SYDVKM. The CDR3 runs to 15 residues. The CDR3 spells CASKGQIVPGYGYTF. The CDR3 DNA follows: TGTGCCAGCAAAGGCCAGATTGTCCCGGGTTATGGCTACACCTTC.

The chain is built from TRBV6-1 and TRBJ1-2; 7 nucleotides line up with TRBD1. Losses at the gene ends were 6 bases for V and 2 bases for J; bases not matched to a gene: 6. CDR1 is MNHNS, CDR2 SASEGT, per germline. The CDR3 length is 14 residues. CDR3 sequence (DNA): TGTGCCAGCAGGTCTGACAGGGCGAACTATGGCTACACCTTC. This translates into CASRSDRANYGYTF.

This rearrangement joins TRBV2 to TRBJ2-3; D not resolved. Per germline, CDR1 SNHLY and CDR2 FYNNEI. The length of the CDR3 is 15 residues. With 8 bases removed from V and 1 base from J, the gap between germline ends came to 16 bases. The CDR3 sequence is CASLMPGLGTDTQYF. The CDR3 coding sequence is TGTGCCAGCTTAATGCCGGGCCTCGGCACAGATACGCAGTATTTT.

This chain links TRBV5-1 with TRBJ1-5, with D unclear. The germline CDR1 and CDR2 sequences are SGHRS and YFSETQ. The V and J ends lost 0 bases and 5 bases respectively, with 15 bases between them. This CDR3 has 16 residues. CDR3 nucleotide sequence: TGCGCCAGCAGCTTGGAGGCATACTCGCTTGATCAGCCCCAGCATTTT. Its protein product is CASSLEAYSLDQPQHF.

This chain links TRBV29-1 with TRBJ1-1, with D unclear. V shed 7 bases and J shed 1 base, with 7 bases lying between them. The CDR3 runs to 11 residues. In germline, CDR1 is SQVTM, CDR2 ANQGSEA. CDR3 sequence (DNA): TGCAGCGCCCTGGGGAACACTGAAGCTTTCTTT. It specifies CSALGNTEAFF.

The J gene is TRBJ1-1, the V gene TRBV20-1; D gene unclear. Germline CDR1 is DFQATT and CDR2 is SNEGSKA (reference sequence). Trimming removed 3 bases from V and 6 bases from J, with 8 bases in between. This CDR3 is built from 11 residues. The CDR3 bases are TGCAGTGCTAGTTTCGGGCCTGAAGCTTTCTTT. Protein sequence: CSASFGPEAFF.

The rearrangement links TRBV10-1 to TRBJ2-7, with D possibly matching TRBD1 (5 bases). The V gene lost 0 bases and the J gene lost 5 bases, with 11 bases spanning the gap. The germline V gene encodes CDR1 WNHNN and CDR2 SYGVQD (reference sequence). CDR3 size: 14 residues. CDR3 sequence (DNA): TGCGCCAGCAGTGAGTCGGGCAGGGATAACGAGCAGTACTTC. Its protein product is CASSESGRDNEQYF.

This clonotype showed up just once. This chain joins TRBV6-1 and TRBJ2-7, with D tentatively TRBD2 (6 bases). CDR1 is MNHNS, CDR2 SASEGT, per germline. Between the trimmed V and J ends, which lost 10 bases and 0 bases, there was a span of 28 bases. CDR3 length: 18 residues. CDR3 nucleotide sequence: TGTGCCACCAATCGGAATCCCCGGGACTGGGCAACCTCCTACGAGCAGTACTTC. Amino acids: CATNRNPRDWATSYEQYF.

V gene TRBV20-1 combines with J gene TRBJ1-5; TRBD1 might be the D (5 bases). V lost 3 bases, J lost 2 bases, and 26 bases lay in between. The germline V gene has CDR1 DFQATT and CDR2 SNEGSKA (reference sequence). The CDR3 length is 19 residues. CDR3 bases: TGCAGTGCTAGCGCGTCCAGACCCGAGGGGTTCGCGGGCAATCAGCCCCAGCATTTT. Amino acid sequence: CSASASRPEGFAGNQPQHF.

This clonotype was recorded only once. This chain links TRBV20-1 with TRBJ2-7; 8 nucleotides line up with TRBD2. This CDR3 is 14 amino acids long. Per the germline V gene, CDR1 is DFQATT and CDR2 is SNEGSKA (reference sequence). With V trimmed by 2 bases and J by 0 bases, 3 bases remained unmatched. CDR3 nucleotides: TGCAGTGCTAGAACCGGGAGGGCCTCCTACGAGCAGTACTTC. Encoded protein: CSARTGRASYEQYF.

The chain uses TRBV24-1 and TRBJ2-1; 10 bases are shared with TRBD2. The V gene end was trimmed by 3 bases and the J gene end by 8 bases; junction bases not matched to a gene: 12. CDR1 and CDR2 from the germline V gene are KGHDR and SFDVKD. This CDR3 spans 17 amino acids. CDR3 sequence (DNA): TGTGCCACCAGTGATGCAGGATGGGCTAGCGGGAGTGATGAGCAGTTCTTC. It is translated as CATSDAGWASGSDEQFF.

This clonotype came up once. V gene TRBV6-1 combines with J gene TRBJ2-7; 9 positions match TRBD1. Germline CDR1 MNHNS, CDR2 SASEGT. J was trimmed by 2 bases and V by 0 bases; bases with no gene match: 8. This CDR3 contains 17 residues. CDR3 loop: CASSEAMRDRETYEQYF. As DNA, the CDR3 is TGTGCCAGCAGTGAAGCAATGAGGGACAGGGAAACCTACGAGCAGTACTTC.

The chain links TRBV6-2 or TRBV6-3 to TRBJ1-5; possibly TRBD1 for D (5 bases). This CDR3 contains 18 residues. Germline loops: CDR1 MNHEY, CDR2 SVGEGT. V lost 5 bases and J lost 2, with 22 bases in between. CDR3 nucleotide sequence: TGTGCCAGCAGTCCCGGACTAGGGACCATATTGGGCAATCAGCCCCAGCATTTT. This codes for CASSPGLGTILGNQPQHF.

This clonotype occurred once. This chain connects TRBV6-1 to TRBJ2-1; TRBD2 matches 11 bases. The CDR3 is 17 amino acids. CDR1 is MNHNS, CDR2 SASEGT, per germline. Trimming removed 6 bases from V and 4 bases from J; junction bases left unmatched: 11. The chain's CDR3 is CASRSLAGVTGYNEQFF. The CDR3 DNA follows: TGTGCCAGCAGGTCACTAGCGGGAGTAACGGGGTACAATGAGCAGTTCTTC.

The V call is TRBV20-1, the J call TRBJ1-6; D remains ambiguous. In germline, CDR1 is DFQATT, CDR2 SNEGSKA (reference sequence). Trimming stripped 6 bases from V and 7 bases from J, with 16 bases between. The CDR3 length is 14 residues. CDR3 coding DNA: TGCAGTGCACGGAGGTCAGGCATCAATTCACCCCTCCACTTT. This translates into CSARRSGINSPLHF.